This paragraph covers one T cell receptor beta chain sequence. Its target is not known. With V trimmed by 6 bases and J by 0 bases, 8 bases remained unmatched. The CDR3 has 15 amino acids. Germline lookup yields CDR1 MNHEY and CDR2 SVGAGI. This sample was included in a study of post-analysis software for immune sequencing data. At the level of the study: Clinical courses comprised relapsing-remitting, secondary progressive and progressive-relapsing multiple sclerosis. Study findings and constraints: Pronounced co-clustering by F measure was evident among identically batched samples. Several TRBV segments were more frequent in patients than controls; TRBV5-6, TRBV5-1 and TRBV20-1 belonged to this group. When compared against controls, multiple sclerosis patients showed significantly lower normalized Chao1 diversity.

Every TCR beta cDNA library bore unique molecular identifiers. Starting from around 0.96 to 9.9 million T cells, the study yielded roughly 0.5 million cDNA molecules. TCRdb re-derived calls from the PCR reads in MiXCR, one entry per CDR3 protein. The sample records 650,000 to 900,000 distinct CDR3 sequences, about 43% being singletons. The sequencing sample was made of blood. V is TRBV6-5 and J is TRBJ2-7; 7 bases map to TRBD1. This TCR was recovered from a girl between 5 and 17 years old with multiple sclerosis. The CDR3 nucleotides read TGTGCCAGCAGCCCCGGACAGGTTAGCTCCTACGAGCAGTACTTC. Its protein is CASSPGQVSSYEQYF.